This passage covers 15 T cell receptor beta chains from one sample sequenced in a study of blood T cell repertoires in COVID-19. The repertoire was sequenced with immunoSEQ multiplex PCR; TCRdb's copy has only in-frame clones and lacks some. The sample yields some 250,000 clones, over 75% seen once. The source material was peripheral blood. All receptors come from a man between 25 and 39 years old who had recovered from COVID-19.

The rearrangement uses TRBV5-5 and TRBJ2-5, with 8 bases aligning to TRBD1. This CDR3 contains 14 residues. CDR1 and CDR2 (germline): SGHKS, YYEKEE (reference sequence). V was pared by 3 bases and J by 5 bases, with 6 bases of the junction left unmatched. The DNA for the CDR3 is TGTGCCAGCAGCTCCGGACAGGGATGGGAGACCCAGTACTTC. It codes for CASSSGQGWETQYF.

Comments on this clone: The same CDR3 arises from other DNA sequences in this sample as well. The rearrangement joins TRBV4-1 to TRBJ1-2; possible D gene TRBD1, 6 bases. Germline lookup yields CDR1 MGHRA and CDR2 YSYEKL. Trimming took 1 base from V and 2 from J, leaving 8 bases between them. This CDR3 has 14 residues. CDR3 nucleotides: TGCGCCAGCAGCCAAGTAACAGGGAACTATGGCTACACCTTC. It translates to CASSQVTGNYGYTF.

The chain carries TRBV5-8 and TRBJ2-1; TRBD1 is a possible D gene (5 bases). Trimming removed 0 bases at V and 3 bases at J, with 10 bases between. The CDR3 is made up of 15 amino acids. Germline-derived CDR1 and CDR2 are SGHTS and YDEGEE. The CDR3 loop is CASSLEKGFYNEQFF. In DNA, the CDR3 is TGTGCCAGCAGCTTGGAGAAGGGGTTCTACAATGAGCAGTTCTTC.

This clone was counted a single time. CDR3 in DNA: TGTGCCAGCAGTTCGGGGGGGAGCTCCTACAATGAGCAGTTCTTC. Amino acid sequence: CASSSGGSSYNEQFF. The chain joins TRBV28 to TRBJ2-1, with TRBD2 identical over 8 bases. This CDR3 is 15 amino acids long. Germline CDR1 and CDR2: MDHEN and SYDVKM. V was clipped by 4 bases and J by 0 bases; unmatched bases: 2.

This chain joins TRBV3-1 (or the pseudogene TRBV3-2) and TRBJ1-5; D may be TRBD1 (5 bases). V was pared by 4 bases and J by 5 bases, with 12 bases between. Germline V gene data show CDR1 as LGHDT and CDR2 as YNNKEL (reference sequence). This CDR3 has 14 residues. For the CDR3, the DNA is TGTGCCAGCAGCCGGGTGGGAGGGGATCAGCCCCAGCATTTT. Encoded protein: CASSRVGGDQPQHF.

This clone was picked up a small number of times. Written as DNA, the CDR3 is TGTGCTACCCTGGCGGGGGGAGAGAGTTCCGAAGCTTTCTTT. Translating gives CATLAGGESSEAFF. The chain carries TRBV2 and TRBJ1-1; tentative D call: TRBD1 (5 bases). In germline, CDR1 is SNHLY, CDR2 FYNNEI. This CDR3 has 14 amino acids.

With respect to this clone: It is unclear where the CDR3 begins or ends on the DNA, so no DNA is shown, and the CDR3 is as TCRdb lists it. The CDR3 region is CATVGQYFGYTF. The chain uses TRBV6-5 and TRBJ1-2; the DNA was not compared with TRBD1, the D call given in the table. The CDR3 numbers 12 amino acids, ends counted. CDR1 MNHEY and CDR2 SVGAGI come from the germline V gene.

This clone showed up just a few times. V gene TRBV4-1 combines with J gene TRBJ1-5, with D possibly matching TRBD1 (6 bases). This CDR3 contains 16 residues. Germline CDR1 is MGHRA and CDR2 is YSYEKL. V lost 2 bases, J lost 6 bases, and 17 bases lay in between. CDR3 coding DNA: TGCGCCAGCAGCCAAACAGGGTTAGGGGTTGGTCAGCCCCAGCATTTT. Its translation is CASSQTGLGVGQPQHF.

The rearrangement links TRBV6-6 to TRBJ1-6; no clear D gene. V shed 4 bases and J shed 9 bases, with 16 bases lying between them. There are 15 residues in the CDR3. The V gene's germline CDR1 is MNHNY and CDR2 SVGAGI (reference sequence). The CDR3 bases are TGTGCCAGCAGTTCCCCGTGGGCGCAAAGTTCACCCCTCCACTTT. Translated: CASSSPWAQSSPLHF.

The chain uses TRBV7-9 and TRBJ1-1; 8 bases are a match to TRBD1. CDR3 length: 14 residues. From germline, CDR1 is SEHNR and CDR2 FQNEAQ (reference sequence). With 2 bases clipped from V and 4 bases from J, the junction kept 3 bases outside the gene matches. The CDR3 sequence: CASSLQGAGTEAFF. CDR3 sequence (DNA): TGTGCCAGCAGCTTACAGGGGGCTGGCACTGAAGCTTTCTTT.

The chain is built from TRBV2 and TRBJ2-3, with 8 bases fitting TRBD2. V was clipped by 6 bases and J by 4 bases; unmatched bases: 6. Germline CDR1 and CDR2: SNHLY and FYNNEI. The CDR3 consists of 14 residues. The CDR3 region has the DNA TGTGCCAGCAGGTCCCGGGGGGGGTCAGATACGCAGTATTTT. It encodes CASRSRGGSDTQYF.

This clone was seen only once. The CDR3 DNA is TGTGCCAGCAGCCCGACAGTCACCGGGACTAGCGAGCCCAATGAGCAGTTCTTC. Protein: CASSPTVTGTSEPNEQFF. The chain couples TRBV5-6 to TRBJ2-1; 10 bases map to TRBD2. Germline assignment: CDR1 SGHDT and CDR2 YYEEEE. V shed 4 bases, J shed 6 bases, and the junction held 16 bases outside the gene matches. This CDR3 contains 18 residues.

This chain joins TRBV2 and TRBJ2-1; D is possibly TRBD1 (6 bases). Trimming removed 4 bases at V and 2 bases at J, with 12 bases between. This CDR3 comprises 15 residues. CDR1 and CDR2 from the germline V gene are SNHLY and FYNNEI. CDR3 nucleotides: TGTGCCAGCAGTGCTGACAGGACCACCTACAATGAGCAGTTCTTC. Protein sequence: CASSADRTTYNEQFF.

This clone came up a few times. The J gene is TRBJ1-1, the V gene TRBV6-5; 11 bases are shared with TRBD1. Germline CDR1 is MNHEY and CDR2 is SVGAGI. The CDR3 runs 15 residues. After removal of 4 bases from V and 4 bases from J, the junction contained 5 bases not matched to a gene. The CDR3 DNA reads TGTGCCAGCAGTTCCTCCGGGACAGGGGGCACTGAAGCTTTCTTT. Translated: CASSSSGTGGTEAFF.

The J gene is TRBJ2-2, the V gene TRBV28; 8 positions agree with TRBD1. Germline V gene lookup returns CDR1 MDHEN and CDR2 SYDVKM. Unmatched junction bases numbered 5, after V lost 4 bases and J lost 4 bases. This CDR3 spans 15 amino acids. DNA of the CDR3: TGTGCCAGCAGTTCAGGACAGGGTACCACCGGGGAGCTGTTTTTT. Translation: CASSSGQGTTGELFF.